The 12 T cell receptor beta chains below all came from one sample that was sequenced in a study of cytomegalovirus exposure and HLA in healthy donors (dated by TCRdb to about 2017). The library relied on the immunoSEQ multiplex PCR assay. For the multiplex PCR, a mixture combining 60 forward primers for TCR Vbeta segments and 13 reverse primers for TCR Jbeta segments was used. This is the immuneACCESS table as TCRdb keeps it, with only in-frame sequences that have V and J called. A part of the clones is gone; compared with another copy, unresolved V genes explain less than half, and the rest is unexplained. This sample is represented by some 95,000 clones; around 77% of them were singletons. In total, the top ten clones hold 6% to 8% of the sample. The sample comprised PBMCs. These receptor sequences come from a man younger than 40 in good health and CMV-seronegative.

The J gene is TRBJ2-4, the V gene TRBV7-2, with D perhaps matching TRBD2 (7 bases). The CDR3 is 15 residues long. Germline assignment: CDR1 SGHTA and CDR2 FQGNSA. V lost 4 bases to trimming and J lost 0 bases, with 10 bases between them. The CDR3 DNA follows: TGTGCCAGCAGCTCCGGGGGGCAAGCCAAAAACATTCAGTACTTC. Amino acids: CASSSGGQAKNIQYF.

The chain joins TRBV6-6 to TRBJ2-1; D gene ambiguous. Trimming took 6 bases from V and 6 from J, leaving 15 bases between them. CDR1 MNHNY and CDR2 SVGAGI come from the germline V gene (reference sequence). This CDR3 comprises 14 residues. The CDR3 here is CASRPNPTVNEQFF. In nucleotides, the CDR3 is TGTGCCAGCAGACCCAACCCGACTGTCAATGAGCAGTTCTTC.

V is TRBV6-5 and J is TRBJ1-1; possibly TRBD1 for D (5 bases). Trimming shortened V by 6 bases and J by 7 bases, and 15 bases separated the two germline ends. The CDR3 is 13 amino acids. Looked up from germline, CDR1 is MNHEY and CDR2 is SVGAGI. The CDR3 here is CASRLARQFEAFF. The CDR3 DNA is TGTGCCAGCAGGCTCGCCCGACAGTTTGAAGCTTTCTTT.

This rearrangement joins TRBV6-5 to TRBJ2-1, with D perhaps TRBD2 (6 bases). The V gene's germline CDR1 is MNHEY and CDR2 SVGAGI. The CDR3 spans 14 residues. V was trimmed by 5 bases and J by 12 bases, leaving 20 bases between them. Written as DNA, the CDR3 is TGTGCCAGCAGTAGGGGACTCTACACAATGGGGCAGTTCTTC. It translates to CASSRGLYTMGQFF.

This sequence joins TRBV5-4 and TRBJ2-3; 11 bases are shared with TRBD1. With V trimmed by 4 bases and J by 2 bases, 12 bases remained unmatched. Germline V gene data show CDR1 as SGHNT and CDR2 as YYREEE (reference sequence). This CDR3 is built from 18 residues. As DNA, the CDR3 is TGTGCCAGCAGCGCCGGACTCGGGACAGGGGGGATCACAGATACGCAGTATTTT. As protein: CASSAGLGTGGITDTQYF.

The chain combines TRBV7-3 with TRBJ2-7; 7 bases align to TRBD2. The CDR3 covers 14 residues. In germline, CDR1 is SGHTA, CDR2 FQGTGA. Unmatched junction bases numbered 7, after V lost 8 bases and J lost 0 bases. CDR3 DNA sequence: TGTGCCAGCTCCCACGGGGGGAGCTCCTACGAGCAGTACTTC. It encodes CASSHGGSSYEQYF.

V gene TRBV6-1 combines with J gene TRBJ1-1; D call uncertain. The germline V gene encodes CDR1 MNHNS and CDR2 SASEGT. The CDR3 is 13 residues long. Trimming removed 2 bases at V and 10 bases at J, with 14 bases between. DNA of the CDR3: TGTGCCAGCAGTGAACTGTTAGGCGGCGGAGCTTTCTTT. Protein sequence: CASSELLGGGAFF.

The chain employs TRBV19 and TRBJ2-3; D unresolved. Between the trimmed V and J ends, which lost 0 bases and 4 bases, there was a span of 5 bases. CDR1 LNHDA and CDR2 SQIVND come from the germline V gene (reference sequence). This CDR3 has 13 amino acids. The CDR3: CASSIDSADTQYF. CDR3 sequence (DNA): TGTGCCAGTAGTATAGATTCCGCAGATACGCAGTATTTT.

The J gene is TRBJ1-1, the V gene TRBV19, with 11 bases matching TRBD1. The trim removed 6 bases at V and 4 bases at J, leaving 4 bases unmatched. In germline, CDR1 is LNHDA, CDR2 SQIVND (reference sequence). The CDR3 is 14 amino acids. Here the CDR3 reads CASRGTGGGTEAFF. CDR3 in DNA: TGTGCCAGTAGGGGGACAGGGGGAGGCACTGAAGCTTTCTTT.

V is TRBV6-4 and J is TRBJ2-6; D gene unclear. Germline CDR1 MRHNA, CDR2 SNTAGT. The length of the CDR3 is 15 residues. The ends were cut back, 8 bases at V and 0 bases at J, with 11 bases in the middle. CDR3 sequence (DNA): TGTGCCAGCGGAGACGGCTACTCTGGGGCCAACGTCCTGACTTTC. Protein: CASGDGYSGANVLTF.

This clone was counted a single time. This chain links TRBV25-1 with TRBJ1-3, with D unresolved. Germline CDR1 MGHDK, CDR2 SYGVNS. The CDR3 totals 15 residues. V lost 1 base, J lost 2 bases, and 9 bases lay in between. Here the CDR3 DNA reads TGTGCCAGCAGTGAATTTCGGGAAGCTGGAAACACCATATATTTT. This codes for CASSEFREAGNTIYF. The variable domain in full, with the rest retrieved from reference TRBV25-1 and TRBJ1-3, is EADIYQTPRYLVIGTGKKITLECSQTMGHDKMYWYQQDPGMELHLIHYSYGVNSTEKGDLSSESTVSRIRTEHFPLTLESARPSHTSQYLCASSEFREAGNTIYFGEGSWLTVV.

This clone was recorded once. The rearrangement links TRBV5-1 to TRBJ2-3; 8 nucleotides line up with TRBD1. CDR3 length: 14 amino acids. J was trimmed by 0 bases and V by 7 bases; bases with no gene match: 4. Germline CDR1 reads SGHRS; CDR2 reads YFSETQ. CDR3 region: CASRGQASTDTQYF. The CDR3 coding sequence is TGCGCCAGCCGGGGACAGGCTAGCACAGATACGCAGTATTTT.